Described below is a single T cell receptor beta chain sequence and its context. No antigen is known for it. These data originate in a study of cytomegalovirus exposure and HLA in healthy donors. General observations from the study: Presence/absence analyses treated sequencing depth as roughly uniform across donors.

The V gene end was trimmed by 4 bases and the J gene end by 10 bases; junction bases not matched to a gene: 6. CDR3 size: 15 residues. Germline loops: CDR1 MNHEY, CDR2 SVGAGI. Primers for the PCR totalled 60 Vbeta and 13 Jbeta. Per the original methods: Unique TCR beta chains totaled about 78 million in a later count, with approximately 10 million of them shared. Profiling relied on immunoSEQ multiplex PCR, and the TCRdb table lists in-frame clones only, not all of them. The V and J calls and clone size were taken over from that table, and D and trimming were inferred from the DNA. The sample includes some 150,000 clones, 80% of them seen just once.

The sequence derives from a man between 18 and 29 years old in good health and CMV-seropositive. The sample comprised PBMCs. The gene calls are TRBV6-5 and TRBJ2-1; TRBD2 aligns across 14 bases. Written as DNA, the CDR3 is TGTGCCAGCAGTTTTGGACTAGCGGGAGGCGGGGAGCAGTTCTTC. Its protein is CASSFGLAGGGEQFF.